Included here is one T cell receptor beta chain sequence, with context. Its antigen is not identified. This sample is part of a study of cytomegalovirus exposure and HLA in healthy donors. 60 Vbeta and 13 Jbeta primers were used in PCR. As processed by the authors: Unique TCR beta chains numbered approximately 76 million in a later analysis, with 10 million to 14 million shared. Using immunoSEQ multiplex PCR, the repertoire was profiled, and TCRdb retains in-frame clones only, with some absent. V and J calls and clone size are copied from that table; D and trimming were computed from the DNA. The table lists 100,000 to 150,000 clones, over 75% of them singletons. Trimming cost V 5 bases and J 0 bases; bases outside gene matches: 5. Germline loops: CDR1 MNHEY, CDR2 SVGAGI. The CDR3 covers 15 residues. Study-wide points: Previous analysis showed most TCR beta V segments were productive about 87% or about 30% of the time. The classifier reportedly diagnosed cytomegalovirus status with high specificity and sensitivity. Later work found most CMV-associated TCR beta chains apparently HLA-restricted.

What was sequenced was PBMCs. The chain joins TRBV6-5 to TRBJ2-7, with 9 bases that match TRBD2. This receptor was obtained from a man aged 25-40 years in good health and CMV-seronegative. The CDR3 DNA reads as TGTGCCAGCAGTAGTCGACTAGCGGTCTCCTACGAGCAGTACTTC. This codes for CASSSRLAVSYEQYF.